What follows is one TCR beta chain and its context. Its antigen is unidentified. This CDR3 region has 13 residues. Trimming removed 0 bases at V and 5 bases at J, with 5 bases between. From germline, CDR1 is SGDLS and CDR2 YYNGEE. This sample stems from a study of OX40 agonist ivuxolimab in advanced cancers. Study-wide results and caveats: It was also the case that some nonresponders had low normalized T-cell clonal expansion. On average, CD8+ T cells showed a greater number of expanded clones than CD4+.

Produced via immunoSEQ multiplex PCR; TCRdb's table is partial and in-frame only. The table has 50,000 to 70,000 clones, 80% to 85% seen once. This clonotype was sampled from an adult with an advanced solid tumor such as melanoma, head and neck, liver or kidney cancer. The chain is built from TRBV9 and TRBJ2-2, with no clear D. This sample comprised CD4+ or CD8+ T cells sorted from blood, obtained in a trial of the OX40 agonist ivuxolimab. The DNA for the CDR3 is TGTGCCAGCAGCGTAGTCGTAACCGGGGAGCTGTTTTTT. Translated, it gives CASSVVVTGELFF.